This note documents a single T cell receptor (beta chain) sequence. Its antigen remains unidentified. The data originate from a study of cytomegalovirus exposure and HLA in healthy donors. Study-wide background: A data release that came early held tens of millions of unique TCRs from HLA-typed donors. Overall study findings and caveats: Later analysis reportedly placed an Asian-associated ancestry cluster below the roughly 700-donor mean in N-insertions. The authors later linked a missense DCLRE1C variant to TCR beta V- and J-gene trimming. Serostatus for CMV was the only available immune exposure information.

Amplification used 60 Vbeta primers and 13 Jbeta primers. The assay was immunoSEQ multiplex PCR, and TCRdb's table has in-frame clones only and misses some. This sample has about 200,000 clones; about 83% occur once, and the top ten carry 1.5% to 2%. V was pared by 3 bases and J by 0 bases, with 7 bases between. This CDR3 comprises 14 residues. Germline CDR1 and CDR2: SGDLS and YYNGEE. The genes are TRBV9 and TRBJ2-4, with D perhaps TRBD2 (5 bases). The receptor was derived from a middle-aged man in good health and CMV-seropositive. The sequenced sample consisted of PBMCs. The CDR3 DNA follows: TGTGCCAGCAGCGAGAGGGTAGCCAAAAACATTCAGTACTTC. This gives the protein CASSERVAKNIQYF.